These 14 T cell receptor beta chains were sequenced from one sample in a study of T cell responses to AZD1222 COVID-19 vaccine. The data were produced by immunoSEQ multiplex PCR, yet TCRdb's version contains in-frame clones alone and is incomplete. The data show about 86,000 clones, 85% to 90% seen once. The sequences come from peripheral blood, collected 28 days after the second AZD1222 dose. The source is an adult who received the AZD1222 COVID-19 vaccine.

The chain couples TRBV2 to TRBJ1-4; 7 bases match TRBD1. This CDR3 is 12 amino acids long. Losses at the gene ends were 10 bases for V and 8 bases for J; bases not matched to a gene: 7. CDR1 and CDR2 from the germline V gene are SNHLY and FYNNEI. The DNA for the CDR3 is TGTGCCATCAACAGGGGTTTGGAAAAACTGTTTTTT. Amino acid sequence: CAINRGLEKLFF.

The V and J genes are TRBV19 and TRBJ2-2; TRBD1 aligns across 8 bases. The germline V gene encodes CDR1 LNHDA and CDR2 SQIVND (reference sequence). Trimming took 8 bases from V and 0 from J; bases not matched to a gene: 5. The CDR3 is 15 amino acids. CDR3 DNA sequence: TGTGCCAGTGGGGGGACAGGAACGAACACCGGGGAGCTGTTTTTT. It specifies CASGGTGTNTGELFF.

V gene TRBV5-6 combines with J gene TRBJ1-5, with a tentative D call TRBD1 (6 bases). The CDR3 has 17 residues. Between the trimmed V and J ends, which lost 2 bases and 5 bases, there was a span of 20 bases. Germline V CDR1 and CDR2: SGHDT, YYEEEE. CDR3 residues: CASSFTAVQGRDQPQHF. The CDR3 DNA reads TGTGCCAGCAGCTTCACCGCAGTGCAGGGGAGGGATCAGCCCCAGCATTTT.

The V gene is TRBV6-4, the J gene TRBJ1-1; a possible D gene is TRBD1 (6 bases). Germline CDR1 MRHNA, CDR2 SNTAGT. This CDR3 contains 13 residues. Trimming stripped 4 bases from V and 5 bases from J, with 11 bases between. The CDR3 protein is CASSAQQGTEAFF. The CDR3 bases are TGTGCCAGCAGTGCCCAACAGGGAACTGAAGCTTTCTTT.

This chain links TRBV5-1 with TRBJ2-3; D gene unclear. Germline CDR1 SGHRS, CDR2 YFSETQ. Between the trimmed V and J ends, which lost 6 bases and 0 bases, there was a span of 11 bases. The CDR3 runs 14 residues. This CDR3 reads CASTPGASTDTQYF. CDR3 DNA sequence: TGCGCCAGCACCCCGGGCGCTAGCACAGATACGCAGTATTTT.

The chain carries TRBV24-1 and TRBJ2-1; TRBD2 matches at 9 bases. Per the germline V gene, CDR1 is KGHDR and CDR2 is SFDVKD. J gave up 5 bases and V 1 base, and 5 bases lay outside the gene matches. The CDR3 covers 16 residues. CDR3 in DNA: TGTGCCACCAGTGATTTCAGGCGGGAGGGCCACAATGAGCAGTTCTTC. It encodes CATSDFRREGHNEQFF.

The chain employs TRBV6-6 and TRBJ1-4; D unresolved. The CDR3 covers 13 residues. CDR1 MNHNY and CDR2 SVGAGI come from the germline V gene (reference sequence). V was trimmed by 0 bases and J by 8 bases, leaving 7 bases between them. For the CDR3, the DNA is TGTGCCAGCAGTTACTCTGGGTTAGAAAAACTGTTTTTT. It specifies CASSYSGLEKLFF.

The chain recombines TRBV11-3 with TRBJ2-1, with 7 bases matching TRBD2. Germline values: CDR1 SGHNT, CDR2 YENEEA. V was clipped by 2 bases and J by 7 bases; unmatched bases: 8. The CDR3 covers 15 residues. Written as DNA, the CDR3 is TGTGCCAGCAGCTTATCGTCGGGAGGATTGAATGAGCAGTTCTTC. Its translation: CASSLSSGGLNEQFF.

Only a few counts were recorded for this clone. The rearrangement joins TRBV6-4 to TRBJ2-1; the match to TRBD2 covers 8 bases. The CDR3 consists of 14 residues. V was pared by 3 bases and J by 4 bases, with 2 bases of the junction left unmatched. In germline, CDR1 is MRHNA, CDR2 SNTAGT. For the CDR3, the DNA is TGTGCCAGCAGTGAGGGACTAGATTACAATGAGCAGTTCTTC. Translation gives CASSEGLDYNEQFF.

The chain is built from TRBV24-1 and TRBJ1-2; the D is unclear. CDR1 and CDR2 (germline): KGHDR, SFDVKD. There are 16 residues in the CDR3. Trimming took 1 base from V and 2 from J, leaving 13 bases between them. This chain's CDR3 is CATSDFWPRSNYGYTF. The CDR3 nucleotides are TGTGCCACCAGTGATTTTTGGCCAAGGAGCAACTATGGCTACACCTTC.

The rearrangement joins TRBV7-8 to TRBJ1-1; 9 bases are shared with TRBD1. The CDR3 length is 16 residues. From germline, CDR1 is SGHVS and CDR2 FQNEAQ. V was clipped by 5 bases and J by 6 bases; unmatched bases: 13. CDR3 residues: CASSPQGARGSAEAFF. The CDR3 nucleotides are TGTGCCAGCAGCCCACAGGGGGCTAGGGGGTCCGCTGAAGCTTTCTTT. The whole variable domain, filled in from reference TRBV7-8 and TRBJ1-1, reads GAGVSQSPRYKVAKRGQDVALRCDPISGHVSLFWYQQALGQGPEFLTYFQNEAQLDKSGLPSDRFFAERPEGSVSTLKIQRTQQEDSAVYLCASSPQGARGSAEAFFGQGTRLTVV.

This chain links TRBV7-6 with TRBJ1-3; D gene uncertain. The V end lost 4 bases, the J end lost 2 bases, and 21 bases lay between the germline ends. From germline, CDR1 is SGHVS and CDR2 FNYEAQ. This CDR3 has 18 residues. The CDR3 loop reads CASSSRWPKTRAGNTIYF. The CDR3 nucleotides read TGTGCCAGCAGCTCCCGCTGGCCAAAAACGAGGGCTGGAAACACCATATATTTT.

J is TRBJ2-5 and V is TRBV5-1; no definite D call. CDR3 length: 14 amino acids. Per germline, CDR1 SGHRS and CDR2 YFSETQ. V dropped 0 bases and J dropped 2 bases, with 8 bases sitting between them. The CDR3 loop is CASSLAWAQETQYF. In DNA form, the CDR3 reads TGCGCCAGCAGCTTGGCCTGGGCGCAAGAGACCCAGTACTTC.

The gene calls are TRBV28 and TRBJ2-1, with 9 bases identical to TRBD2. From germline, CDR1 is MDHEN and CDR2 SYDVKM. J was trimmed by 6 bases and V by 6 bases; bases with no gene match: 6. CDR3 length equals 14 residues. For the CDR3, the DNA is TGTGCCAGCAGGGTTAGCGGGAGACCCAATGAGCAGTTCTTC. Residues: CASRVSGRPNEQFF.